This TCR beta chain is from a study of Ad26.COV2.S vaccination and SARS-CoV-2 variants (dated by TCRdb to the early 2020s). Regarding the study in general: Donors in the vaccine arm were drawn from COV1001, a phase I-IIa trial of Ad26.COV2.S in healthy adults that was multicentre, randomized, double-blind and placebo-controlled. Dosing of Ad26.COV2.S was intramuscular, at either 5x10^10 or 1x10^11 viral particles, delivered as one shot or as two shots spaced 56 days apart. Trial participants were randomized into five groups of five: low-dose or high-dose Ad26.COV2.S given once or twice, or placebo on both occasions. TCRbeta repertoire sequencing served as the tool for gauging how specific and how broad the SARS-CoV-2-reactive T cell receptors were following Ad26.COV2.S vaccination. Blinding of investigators to trial group allocation was maintained during experiments and outcome assessment. A total of 32 samples were included in the TCR-sequenced set, comprising around 19 Ad26.COV2.S vaccine recipients, 5 placebo recipients and 8 SARS-CoV-2 convalescent individuals.

Worth noting for this clone: What antigen it recognizes has not been identified. Base qualities are missing; no much larger clone stands one base away.

Results and caveats for the whole study, not just this receptor: Ad26.COV2.S recipients had higher spike-specific TCR breadth than placebo recipients (P = 0.0014). According to the authors, total T cell responses may have been underestimated by the TCR breadth and depth analyses. Comparable non-spike TCR breadth was observed between vaccine and placebo recipients, consistent with only spike being contained in the vaccine. The study was not powered to compare responses between vaccine doses or regimens. Substantial breadth of spike-specific CD8+ and CD4+ T cell responses was reported after vaccination.

The immunoSEQ Assay was used to sequence TCRbeta CDR3 regions. After extraction, genomic DNA underwent amplification by bias-controlled multiplex PCR, followed by high-throughput sequencing. The study's own analysis went as follows. To quantify the absolute abundance of every unique TCRbeta CDR3 region, sequences were collapsed and filtered. T cell fraction was estimated by normalization of TCRbeta template counts to usable DNA, with usable DNA being measured through amplification of reference genes present in all nucleated cells. Repertoire TCRs were annotated as SARS-CoV-2-specific when V gene, CDR3 amino acid sequence and J gene were exactly matched to a known reactive TCR set. The reference SARS-CoV-2 TCR set was obtained from MIRA and was filtered for enrichment in COVID-19-positive ImmuneCODE repertoires, whereby public or cross-reactive TCRs were removed. Based on the MIRA antigens, annotated TCRs were further analysed at the level of specific ORF or position within ORF. Breadth was defined as the number of annotated unique rearrangements divided by the total number of unique productive rearrangements, and depth was defined as the summed frequency of the annotated unique rearrangements. Group comparisons of TCR breadth used two-sided Wilcoxon rank-sum tests. This immuneACCESS table, as held by TCRdb, lists in-frame sequences with V and J called but not all clones. Of the missing ones, under half trace to an unresolved V gene in checked studies; the others have no known cause. Clone size and V and J calls were adopted from that table, with D and trimming inferred from the DNA. This sample lists about 350,000 clones; approximately 86% were detected once. Of the sample, about 11% falls within the top ten clones.

V drops 7 bases and J drops 0 bases, leaving 10 bases in between. The CDR3 goes from the cysteine to the phenylalanine over 14 residues. Left in the record is the CDR3 DNA by itself, 42 bases read in frame from the first base. The germline V gene (reference sequence) specifies SEHNR as CDR1 and FQNEAQ as CDR2. According to the study, the label for this sample's treatment or condition signals: roughly 18 received Ad26.COV2.S at low or high dose, single or two shots; several received placebo; per-sample allocation not given. For vaccine and placebo recipients, the sequenced repertoires came from samples collected on day 63 after the first injection. Cohort 1b enrolled around 24 adults aged 18-55 years at a single site in Boston, USA, between 29 July and 7 August 2020. As a vaccine, Ad26.COV2.S was a replication-incompetent adenovirus type 26 vector that expressed a prefusion-stabilized SARS-CoV-2 spike protein derived from the original Wuhan strain.

The rearranged segments are TRBV7-9 and TRBJ1-3; the D gene remains uncertain. The sequence was obtained from a person between 18 and 65 years old who received the Ad26.COV2.S COVID-19 vaccine or a placebo. This specimen consisted of peripheral blood, obtained in a trial of Ad26.COV2.S vaccine versus placebo. The DNA sequence is TGTGCCAGCATCGAGGGTTACTCTGGAAACACCATATATTTT. It is translated as CASIEGYSGNTIYF.